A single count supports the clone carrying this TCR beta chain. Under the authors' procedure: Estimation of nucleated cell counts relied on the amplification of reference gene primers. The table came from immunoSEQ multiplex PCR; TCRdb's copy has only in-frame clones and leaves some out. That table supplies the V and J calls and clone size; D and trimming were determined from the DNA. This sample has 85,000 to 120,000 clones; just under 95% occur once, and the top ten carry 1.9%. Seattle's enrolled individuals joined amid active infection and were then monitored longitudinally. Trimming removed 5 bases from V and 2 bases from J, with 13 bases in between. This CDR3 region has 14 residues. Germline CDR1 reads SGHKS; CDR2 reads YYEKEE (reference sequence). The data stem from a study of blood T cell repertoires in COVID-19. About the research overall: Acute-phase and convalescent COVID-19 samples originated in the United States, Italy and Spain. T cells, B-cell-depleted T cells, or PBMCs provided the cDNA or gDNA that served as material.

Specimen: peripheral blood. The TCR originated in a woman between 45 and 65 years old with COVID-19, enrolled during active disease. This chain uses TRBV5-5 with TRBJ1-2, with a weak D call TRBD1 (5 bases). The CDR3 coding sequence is TGTGCCAGCAGTACGGGGGGGAGAAACTATGGCTACACCTTC. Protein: CASSTGGRNYGYTF.